This T cell receptor beta chain was identified during a study of blood T cell repertoires in COVID-19. CDR1 and CDR2 from the germline V gene are SGDLS and YYNGEE. V was pared by 7 bases and J by 3 bases, with 10 bases of the junction left unmatched. There are 14 residues in the CDR3. Per the original methods: It was from reference gene primer amplification that nucleated cell counts were estimated. TCRdb keeps only in-frame clones here, not all; method: immunoSEQ multiplex PCR. The V and J calls and the clone size are those of that table, but D and trimming were determined from the DNA. The sample lists 200,000 to 300,000 clones, roughly 80% seen once, with 9.5% to 15% in the top ten.

The chain is built from TRBV9 and TRBJ2-7; 7 nucleotides match TRBD1. The receptor's source is a woman aged 60-70 years with active or convalescent COVID-19. Sequences were obtained from peripheral blood. This CDR3 is CASSPRGTDYEQYF. In nucleotides, the CDR3 is TGTGCCAGCTCCCCCAGAGGGACAGACTACGAGCAGTACTTC.